The sequence of this T cell receptor beta chain was determined in a study of glioma-infiltrating T cells after dendritic cell vaccination. Study information: Dendritic cell vaccination trial patients had either newly diagnosed or recurrent glioblastoma. The study's findings and limits: Higher pretreatment TIL content predicted longer progression-free time and survival. Few patients contributed both blood and tumor specimens.

Sequencing was performed with immunoSEQ multiplex PCR; in TCRdb, only in-frame clones are kept and a portion is missing. Among roughly 88,000 clones, roughly four fifths were seen once, and the ten largest hold roughly 2.1%. This clone has a count of ten or more. Its antigen is undetermined. Time point meaning: after dendritic cell vaccination, including at tumor progression/relapse. This sequence was found in a human donor with glioblastoma. Here the sequenced sample was blood, taken after dendritic cell vaccination.

The CDR3 region is CASSFSAGAYNEQFF. The CDR3 DNA follows: TGCGCCAGCAGCTTTTCAGCGGGCGCCTACAATGAGCAGTTCTTC. The V call is TRBV5-1, the J call TRBJ2-1; maybe TRBD2 (6 bases). The length of the CDR3 is 15 residues. V lost 2 bases and J lost 2, with 11 bases in between. Looked up from germline, CDR1 is SGHRS and CDR2 is YFSETQ.